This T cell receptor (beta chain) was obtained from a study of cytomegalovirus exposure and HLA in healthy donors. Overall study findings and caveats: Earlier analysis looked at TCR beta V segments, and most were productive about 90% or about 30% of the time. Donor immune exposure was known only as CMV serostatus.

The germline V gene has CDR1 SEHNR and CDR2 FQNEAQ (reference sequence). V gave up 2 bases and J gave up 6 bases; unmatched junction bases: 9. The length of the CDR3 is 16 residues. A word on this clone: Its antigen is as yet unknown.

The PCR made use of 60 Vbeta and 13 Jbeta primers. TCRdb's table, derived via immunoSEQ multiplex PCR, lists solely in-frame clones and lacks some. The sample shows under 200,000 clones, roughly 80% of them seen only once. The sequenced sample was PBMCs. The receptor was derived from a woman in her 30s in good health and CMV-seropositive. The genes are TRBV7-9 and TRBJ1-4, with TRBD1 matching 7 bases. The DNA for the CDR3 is TGTGCCAGCAGCTTAACTCCGGGACAGCCCGATGAAAAACTGTTTTTT. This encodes CASSLTPGQPDEKLFF. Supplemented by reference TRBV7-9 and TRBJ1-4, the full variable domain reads DTGVSQNPRHKITKRGQNVTFRCDPISEHNRLYWYRQTLGQGPEFLTYFQNEAQLEKSRLLSDRFSAERPKGSFSTLEIQRTEQGDSAMYLCASSLTPGQPDEKLFFGSGTQLSVL.